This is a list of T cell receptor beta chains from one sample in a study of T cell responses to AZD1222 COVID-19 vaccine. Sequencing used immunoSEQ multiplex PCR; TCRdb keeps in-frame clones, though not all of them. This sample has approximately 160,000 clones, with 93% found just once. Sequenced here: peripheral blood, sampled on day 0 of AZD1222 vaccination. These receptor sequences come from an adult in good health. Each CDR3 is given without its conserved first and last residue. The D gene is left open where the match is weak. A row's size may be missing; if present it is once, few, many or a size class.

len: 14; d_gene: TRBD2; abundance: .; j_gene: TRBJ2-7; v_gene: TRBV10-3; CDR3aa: AISPGTSGNRGEQY
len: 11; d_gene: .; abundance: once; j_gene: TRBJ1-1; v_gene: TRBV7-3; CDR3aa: ASRSQTGGEAF
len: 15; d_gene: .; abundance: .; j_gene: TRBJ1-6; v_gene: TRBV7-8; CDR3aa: ASSLRDSFSYNSPLH
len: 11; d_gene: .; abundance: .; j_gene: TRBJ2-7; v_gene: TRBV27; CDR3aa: ASRSLVGYEQY
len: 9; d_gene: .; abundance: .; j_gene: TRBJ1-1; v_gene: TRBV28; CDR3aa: ASSVTYEAF
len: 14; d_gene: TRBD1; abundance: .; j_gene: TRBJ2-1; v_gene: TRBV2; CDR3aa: ASSAMGRTGSNEQF
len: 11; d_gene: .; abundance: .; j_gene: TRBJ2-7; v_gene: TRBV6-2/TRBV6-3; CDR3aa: ASSYGLADEQY
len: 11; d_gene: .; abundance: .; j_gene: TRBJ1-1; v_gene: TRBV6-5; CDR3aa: ASRFDRNTEAF
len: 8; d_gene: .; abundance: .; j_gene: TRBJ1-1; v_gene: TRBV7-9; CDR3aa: VTGLGEAF
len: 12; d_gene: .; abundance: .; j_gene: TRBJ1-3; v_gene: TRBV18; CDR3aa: ASSPLESGNTIY
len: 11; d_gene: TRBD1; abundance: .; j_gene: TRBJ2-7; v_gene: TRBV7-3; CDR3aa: ASSTTGGVEQY
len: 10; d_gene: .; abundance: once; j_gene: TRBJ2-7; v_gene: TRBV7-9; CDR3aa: ASSLAGGEQY
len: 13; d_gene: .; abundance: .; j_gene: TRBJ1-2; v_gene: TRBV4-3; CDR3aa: ASSPTLGQTYGYT
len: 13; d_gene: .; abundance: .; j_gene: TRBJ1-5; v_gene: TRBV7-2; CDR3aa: ASRLGSPGGQPQH
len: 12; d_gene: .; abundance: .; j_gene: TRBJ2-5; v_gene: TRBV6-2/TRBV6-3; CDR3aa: ASSFGIGIETQY
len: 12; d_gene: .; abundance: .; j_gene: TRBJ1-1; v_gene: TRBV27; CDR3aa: ASSLIAGSGEAF
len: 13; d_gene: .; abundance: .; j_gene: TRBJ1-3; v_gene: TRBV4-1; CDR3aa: ASSQVTGRGNTIY
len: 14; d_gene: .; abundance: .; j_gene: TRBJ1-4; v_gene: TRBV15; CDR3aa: ATSRDRGMGNEKLF
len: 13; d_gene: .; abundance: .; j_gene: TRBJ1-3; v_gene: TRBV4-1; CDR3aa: ASSQPRVSGNTIY
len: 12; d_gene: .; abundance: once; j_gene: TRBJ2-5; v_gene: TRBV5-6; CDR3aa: ASSFYSLGETQY
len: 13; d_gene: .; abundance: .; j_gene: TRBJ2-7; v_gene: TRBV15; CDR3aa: ATSRDYGGYYEQY
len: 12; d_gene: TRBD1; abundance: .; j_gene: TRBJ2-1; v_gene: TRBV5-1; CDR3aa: ASSLEQGINEQF
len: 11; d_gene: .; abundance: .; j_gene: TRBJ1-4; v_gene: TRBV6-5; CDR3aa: ASSTGKSEKLF
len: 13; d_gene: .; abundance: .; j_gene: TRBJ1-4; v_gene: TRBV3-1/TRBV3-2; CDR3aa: ASSQGAPHNEKLF
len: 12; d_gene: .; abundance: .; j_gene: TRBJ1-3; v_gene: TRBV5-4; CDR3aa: ASSLAGNGNTIY
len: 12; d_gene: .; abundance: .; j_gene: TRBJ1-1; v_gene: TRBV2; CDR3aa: ASRIVRVNTEAF
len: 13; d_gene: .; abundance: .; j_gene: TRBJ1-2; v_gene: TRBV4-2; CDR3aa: ASSQEDRTLYGYT
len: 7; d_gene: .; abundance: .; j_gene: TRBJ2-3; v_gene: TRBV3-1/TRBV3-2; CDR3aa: ASSCDGY
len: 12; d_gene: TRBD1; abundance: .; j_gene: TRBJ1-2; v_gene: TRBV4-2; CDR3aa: ASSRDRDNYGYT
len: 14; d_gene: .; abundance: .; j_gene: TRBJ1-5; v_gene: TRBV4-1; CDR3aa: ASSQAKGGSNQPQH
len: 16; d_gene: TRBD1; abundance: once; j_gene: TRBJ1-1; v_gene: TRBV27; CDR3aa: ASSPTWGTGGSNTEAF
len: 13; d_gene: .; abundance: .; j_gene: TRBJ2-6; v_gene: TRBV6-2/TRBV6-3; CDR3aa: ASSYGPSGANVLT
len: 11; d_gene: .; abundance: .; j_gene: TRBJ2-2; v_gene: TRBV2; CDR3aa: ASSPGNTGELF
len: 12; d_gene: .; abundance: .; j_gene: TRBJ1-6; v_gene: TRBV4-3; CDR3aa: ASSQEIENSPLH
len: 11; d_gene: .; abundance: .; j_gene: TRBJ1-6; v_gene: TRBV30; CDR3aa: AWSPTGISPLH
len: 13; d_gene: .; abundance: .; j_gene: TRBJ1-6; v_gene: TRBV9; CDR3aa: ASSVAGRGNSPLH
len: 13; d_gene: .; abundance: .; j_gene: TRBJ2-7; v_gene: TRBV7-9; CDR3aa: ASSLTKREPYEQY
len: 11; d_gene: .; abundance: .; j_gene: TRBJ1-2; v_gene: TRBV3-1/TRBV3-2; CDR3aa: ASSLRMGNGYT
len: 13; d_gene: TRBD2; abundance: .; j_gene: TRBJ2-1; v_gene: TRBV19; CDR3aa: ASSMSGGSYNEQF
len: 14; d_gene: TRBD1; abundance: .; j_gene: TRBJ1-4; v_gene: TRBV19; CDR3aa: ASSIDGGQFNEKLF